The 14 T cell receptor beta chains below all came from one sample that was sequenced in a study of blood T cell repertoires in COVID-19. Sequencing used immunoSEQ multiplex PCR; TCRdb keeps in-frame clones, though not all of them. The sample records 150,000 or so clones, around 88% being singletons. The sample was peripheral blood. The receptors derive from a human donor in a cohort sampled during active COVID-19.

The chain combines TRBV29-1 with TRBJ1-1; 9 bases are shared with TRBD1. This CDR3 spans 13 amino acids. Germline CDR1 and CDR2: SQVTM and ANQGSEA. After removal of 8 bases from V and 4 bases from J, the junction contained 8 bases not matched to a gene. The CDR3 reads CSPRTGVATEAFF. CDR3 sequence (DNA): TGCAGCCCTCGGACAGGGGTGGCCACTGAAGCTTTCTTT.

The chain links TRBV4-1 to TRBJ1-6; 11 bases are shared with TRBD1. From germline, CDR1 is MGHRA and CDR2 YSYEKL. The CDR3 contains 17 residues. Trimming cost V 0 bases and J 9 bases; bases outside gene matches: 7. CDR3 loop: CASSQERTGGVGSPLHF. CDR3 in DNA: TGCGCCAGCAGCCAAGAACGGACAGGGGGCGTCGGTTCACCCCTCCACTTT.

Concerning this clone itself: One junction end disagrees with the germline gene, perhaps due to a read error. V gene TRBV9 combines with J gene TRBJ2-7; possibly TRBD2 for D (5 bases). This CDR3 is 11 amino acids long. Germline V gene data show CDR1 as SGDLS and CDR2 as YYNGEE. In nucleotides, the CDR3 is TGTGCCAGCAGCGCATCCGGGATCAGAGTTTTT. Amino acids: CASSASGIRVF.

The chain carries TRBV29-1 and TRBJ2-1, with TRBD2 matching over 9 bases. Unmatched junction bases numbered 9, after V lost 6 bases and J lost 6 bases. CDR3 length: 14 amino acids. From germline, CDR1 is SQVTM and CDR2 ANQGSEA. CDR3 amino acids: CSVRSGGRFNEQFF. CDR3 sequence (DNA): TGCAGCGTCCGGAGCGGGGGGCGTTTCAATGAGCAGTTCTTC.

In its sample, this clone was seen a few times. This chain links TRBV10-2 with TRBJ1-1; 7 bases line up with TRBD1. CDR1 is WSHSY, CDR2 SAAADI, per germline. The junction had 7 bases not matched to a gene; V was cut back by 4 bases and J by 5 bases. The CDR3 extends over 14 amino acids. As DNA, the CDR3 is TGCGCCAGCAGTGCAACGGCAGGGGGTACTGAAGCTTTCTTT. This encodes CASSATAGGTEAFF.

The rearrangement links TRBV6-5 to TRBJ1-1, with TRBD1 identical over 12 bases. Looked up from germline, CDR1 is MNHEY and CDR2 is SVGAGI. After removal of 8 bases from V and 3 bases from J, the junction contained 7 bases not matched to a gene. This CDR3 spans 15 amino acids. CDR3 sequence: CASLRDRGQYTEAFF. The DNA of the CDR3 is TGTGCCAGCTTAAGGGACAGGGGGCAGTACACTGAAGCTTTCTTT.

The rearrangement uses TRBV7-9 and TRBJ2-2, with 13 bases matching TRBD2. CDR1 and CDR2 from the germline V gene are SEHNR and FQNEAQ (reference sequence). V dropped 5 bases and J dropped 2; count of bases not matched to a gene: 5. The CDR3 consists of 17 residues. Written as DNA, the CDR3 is TGTGCCAGCAGCCGGACTAGCGGGGGCGTAAACACCGGGGAGCTGTTTTTT. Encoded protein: CASSRTSGGVNTGELFF. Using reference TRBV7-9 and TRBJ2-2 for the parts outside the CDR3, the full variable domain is DTGVSQNPRHKITKRGQNVTFRCDPISEHNRLYWYRQTLGQGPEFLTYFQNEAQLEKSRLLSDRFSAERPKGSFSTLEIQRTEQGDSAMYLCASSRTSGGVNTGELFFGEGSRLTVL.

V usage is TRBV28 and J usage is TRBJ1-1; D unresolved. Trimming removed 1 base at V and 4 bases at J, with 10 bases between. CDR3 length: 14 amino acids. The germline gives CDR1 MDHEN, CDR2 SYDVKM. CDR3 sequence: CASSLLTGVTEAFF. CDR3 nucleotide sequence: TGTGCCAGCAGTTTATTAACCGGAGTCACTGAAGCTTTCTTT.

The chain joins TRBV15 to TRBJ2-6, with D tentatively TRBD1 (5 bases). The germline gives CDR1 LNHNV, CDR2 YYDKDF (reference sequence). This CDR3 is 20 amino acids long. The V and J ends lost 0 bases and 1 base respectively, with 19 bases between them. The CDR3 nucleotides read TGTGCCACCAGCAGAGACATCCAGCCGTTTAGGGGTTCTGGGGCCAACGTCCTGACTTTC. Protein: CATSRDIQPFRGSGANVLTF.

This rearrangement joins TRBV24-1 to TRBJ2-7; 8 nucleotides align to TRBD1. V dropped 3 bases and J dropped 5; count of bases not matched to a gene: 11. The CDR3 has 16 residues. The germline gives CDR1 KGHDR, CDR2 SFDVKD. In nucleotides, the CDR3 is TGTGCCACCAGTGATCCGGACAGGGAAGGGCCGGACGAGCAGTACTTC. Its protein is CATSDPDREGPDEQYF.

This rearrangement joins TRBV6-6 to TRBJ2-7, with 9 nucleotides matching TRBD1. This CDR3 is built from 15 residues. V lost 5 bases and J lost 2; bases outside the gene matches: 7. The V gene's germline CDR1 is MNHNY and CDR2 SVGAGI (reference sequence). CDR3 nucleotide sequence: TGTGCCAGCAGTACCACAGGGGGCCCTACCTACGAGCAGTACTTC. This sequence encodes CASSTTGGPTYEQYF.

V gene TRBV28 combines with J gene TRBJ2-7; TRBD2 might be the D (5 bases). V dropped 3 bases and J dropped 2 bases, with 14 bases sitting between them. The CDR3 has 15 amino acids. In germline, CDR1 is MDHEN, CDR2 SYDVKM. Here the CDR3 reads CASSLPGDHAYEQYF. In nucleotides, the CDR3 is TGTGCCAGCAGTTTGCCCGGGGATCATGCCTACGAGCAGTACTTC.

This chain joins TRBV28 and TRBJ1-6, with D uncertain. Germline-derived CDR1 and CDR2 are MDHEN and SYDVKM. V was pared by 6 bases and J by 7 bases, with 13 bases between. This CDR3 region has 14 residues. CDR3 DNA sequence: TGTGCCAGCAGGGTGTGGGGAGGGAATTCACCCCTCCACTTT. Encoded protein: CASRVWGGNSPLHF.

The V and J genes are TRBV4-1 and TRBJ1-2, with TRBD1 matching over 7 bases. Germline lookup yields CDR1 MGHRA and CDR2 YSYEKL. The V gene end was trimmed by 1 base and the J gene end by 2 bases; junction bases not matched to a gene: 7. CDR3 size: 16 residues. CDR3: CASSQAGGTANYGYTF. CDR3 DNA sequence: TGCGCCAGCAGCCAAGCTGGCGGGACAGCAAACTATGGCTACACCTTC.